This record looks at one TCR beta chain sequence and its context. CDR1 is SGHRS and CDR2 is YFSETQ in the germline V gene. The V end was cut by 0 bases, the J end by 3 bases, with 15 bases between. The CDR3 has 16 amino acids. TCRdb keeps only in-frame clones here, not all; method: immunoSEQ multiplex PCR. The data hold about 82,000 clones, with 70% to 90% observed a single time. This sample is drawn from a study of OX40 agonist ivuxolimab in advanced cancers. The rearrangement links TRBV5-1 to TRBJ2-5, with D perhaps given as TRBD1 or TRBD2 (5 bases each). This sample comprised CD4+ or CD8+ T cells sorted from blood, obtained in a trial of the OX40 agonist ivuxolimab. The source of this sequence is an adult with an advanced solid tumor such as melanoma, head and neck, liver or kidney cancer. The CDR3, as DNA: TGCGCCAGCAGCTTGGGTTCCTGGGGGATTAAAGAGACCCAGTACTTC. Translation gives CASSLGSWGIKETQYF.